This TCR beta chain is drawn from a study of shared clonotypes between healthy human individuals. Germline CDR1 and CDR2: SGHDN and FVKESK. V was shortened by 0 bases and J by 6 bases, with 15 bases between the two germline ends. There are 15 residues in the CDR3. The table came from immunoSEQ multiplex PCR; TCRdb's copy has only in-frame clones and leaves some out. The sample lists some 680,000 clones; 55% to 85% were seen once. V is TRBV14 and J is TRBJ2-7; weak D call: TRBD1 (6 bases). The sample was memory CD4+ T cells sorted from blood. The subset is: CD45RA-negative fraction. The sequence came from a woman aged 25 to 39 in good health. The CDR3 DNA follows: TGTGCCAGCAGCCAAGATCAACAGGGTTTATTCGAGCAGTACTTC. As protein: CASSQDQQGLFEQYF.